The clone carrying this T cell receptor beta chain was counted ten times or more. The data were taken from a study of neurological immune-mediated disorders. TCRdb re-derived calls from the 5' RACE reads in MiXCR, one entry per CDR3 protein. The table lists approximately 50,000 distinct CDR3 sequences, approximately 10% of them singletons. This CDR3 has 16 amino acids. CDR1 MDHEN and CDR2 SYDVKM come from the germline V gene. V lost 6 bases and J 1 base, leaving 18 bases between the germline ends. The rearrangement uses TRBV28 and TRBJ1-1, with D possibly TRBD1 on 6 matching bases. The sample was PBMCs. This TCR came from a man in his sixties or seventies with HTLV-1-associated myelopathy (HAM/TSP). CDR3 sequence reads: CASRSWGGAENTEAFF. The CDR3 DNA reads as TGTGCCAGCAGATCATGGGGGGGGGCCGAGAACACTGAAGCTTTCTTT. Combining the CDR3 with reference TRBV28 and TRBJ1-1 gives the whole variable domain DVKVTQSSRYLVKRTGEKVFLECVQDMDHENMFWYRQDPGLGLRLIYFSYDVKMKEKGDIPEGYSVSREKKERFSLILESASTNQTSMYLCASRSWGGAENTEAFFGQGTRLTVV.